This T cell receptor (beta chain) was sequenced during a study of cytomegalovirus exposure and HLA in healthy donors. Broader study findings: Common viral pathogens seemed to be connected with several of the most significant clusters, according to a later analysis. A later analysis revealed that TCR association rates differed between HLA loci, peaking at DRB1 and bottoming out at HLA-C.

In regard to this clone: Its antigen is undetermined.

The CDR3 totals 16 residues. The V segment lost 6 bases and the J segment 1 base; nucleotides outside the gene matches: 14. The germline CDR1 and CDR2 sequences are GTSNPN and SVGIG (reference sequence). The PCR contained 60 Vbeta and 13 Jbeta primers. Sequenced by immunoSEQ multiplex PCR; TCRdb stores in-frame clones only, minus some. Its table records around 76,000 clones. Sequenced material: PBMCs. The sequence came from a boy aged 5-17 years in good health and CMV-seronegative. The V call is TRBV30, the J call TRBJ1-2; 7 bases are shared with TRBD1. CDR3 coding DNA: TGTGCCTGTCAAACCGATGGGGACAGATATAACTATGGCTACACCTTC. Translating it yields CACQTDGDRYNYGYTF.